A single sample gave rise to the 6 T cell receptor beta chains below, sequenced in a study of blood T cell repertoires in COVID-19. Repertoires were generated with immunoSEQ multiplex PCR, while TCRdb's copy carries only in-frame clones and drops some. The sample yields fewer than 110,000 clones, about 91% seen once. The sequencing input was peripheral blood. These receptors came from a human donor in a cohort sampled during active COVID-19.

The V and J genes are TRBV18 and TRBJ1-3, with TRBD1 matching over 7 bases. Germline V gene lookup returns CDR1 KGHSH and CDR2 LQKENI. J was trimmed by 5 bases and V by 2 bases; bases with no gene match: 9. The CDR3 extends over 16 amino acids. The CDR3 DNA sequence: TGTGCCAGCTCACCAGCTATCGACAGGGAACGAAACACCATATATTTT. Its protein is CASSPAIDRERNTIYF.

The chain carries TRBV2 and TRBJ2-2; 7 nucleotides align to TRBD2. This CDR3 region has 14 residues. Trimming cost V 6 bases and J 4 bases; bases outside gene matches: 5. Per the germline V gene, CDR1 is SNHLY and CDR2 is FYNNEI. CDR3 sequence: CASRRTSATGELFF. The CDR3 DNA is TGTGCCAGCAGGAGGACTAGTGCCACCGGGGAGCTGTTTTTT.

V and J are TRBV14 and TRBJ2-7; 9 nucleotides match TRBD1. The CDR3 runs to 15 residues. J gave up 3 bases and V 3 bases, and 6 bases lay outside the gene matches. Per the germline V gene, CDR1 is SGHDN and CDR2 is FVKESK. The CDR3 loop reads CASSQGTGIFYEQYF. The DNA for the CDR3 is TGTGCCAGCAGCCAGGGGACAGGGATCTTCTACGAGCAGTACTTC. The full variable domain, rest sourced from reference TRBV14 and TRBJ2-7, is EAGVTQFPSHSVIEKGQTVTLRCDPISGHDNLYWYRRVMGKEIKFLLHFVKESKQDESGMPNNRFLAERTGGTYSTLKVQPAELEDSGVYFCASSQGTGIFYEQYFGPGTRLTVT.

The CDR3 sequence: CASSDPSGAGGPWTQFF. The CDR3, as DNA: TGTGCCAGCAGTGACCCATCAGGGGCGGGAGGGCCATGGACGCAGTTCTTC. The V gene is TRBV27, the J gene TRBJ2-1; TRBD2 matches 9 bases. V shed 5 bases, J shed 12 bases, and the junction held 20 bases outside the gene matches. CDR3 length: 17 residues. Germline assignment: CDR1 MNHEY and CDR2 SMNVEV (reference sequence).

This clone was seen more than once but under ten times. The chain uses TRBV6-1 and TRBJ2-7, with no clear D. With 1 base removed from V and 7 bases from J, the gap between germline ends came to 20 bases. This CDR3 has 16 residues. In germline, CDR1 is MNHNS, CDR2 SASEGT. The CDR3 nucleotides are TGTGCCAGCAGTGAAGAAGCCAGGTCCTACCTCCGAGAGCAGTACTTC. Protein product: CASSEEARSYLREQYF.

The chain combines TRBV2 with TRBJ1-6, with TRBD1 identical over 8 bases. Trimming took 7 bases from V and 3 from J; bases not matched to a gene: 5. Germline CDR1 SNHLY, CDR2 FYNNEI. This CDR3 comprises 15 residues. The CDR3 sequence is CASKGRGLYNSPLHF. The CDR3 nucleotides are TGTGCCAGCAAAGGCAGGGGGCTCTATAATTCACCCCTCCACTTT.